This is a list of T cell receptor beta chains from one sample in a study of blood T cell repertoires in COVID-19. Clones were sequenced by immunoSEQ multiplex PCR, and TCRdb holds only the in-frame ones, with some missing. The table includes about 100,000 clones, 88% detected once. The sequencing input was peripheral blood. These receptors were collected from a woman aged 55-69 years with acute or convalescent COVID-19. CDR3s include the opening cysteine and the closing phenylalanine or tryptophan. A D gene is named only where the DNA matches it firmly. Clone size is shown for a subset of rows, as once, few, many or a class of expanded clone.

J gene	D gene	clone size	V gene	CDR3 DNA	CDR3 protein
TRBJ1-1	NA	NA	TRBV11-2	TGTGCCAGCAGCTTAGATCGTGGGGCCAGGCGGGCTTTCTTT	CASSLDRGARRAFF
TRBJ2-1	TRBD2	NA	TRBV9	TGTGCCAGCAGCGTAGAAGTATTAGCGGGAGGCAATGAGCAGTTCTTC	CASSVEVLAGGNEQFF
TRBJ1-1	NA	NA	TRBV6-6	TGTGCCAGCATCGGGGTGACTGAAGCTTTCTTT	CASIGVTEAFF
TRBJ2-1	NA	NA	TRBV5-8	TGTGCCAGCAGCTATCTCAGACAGGACAATGAGCAGTTCTTC	CASSYLRQDNEQFF
TRBJ2-6	NA	NA	TRBV5-1	TGCGCCAGCAGCTTACAGGGCTCTGGGGCCAACGTCCTGACTTTC	CASSLQGSGANVLTF
TRBJ2-1	TRBD2	NA	TRBV3-1/TRBV3-2	TGTGCCAGCAGCCAAGGACTAGCGGGGTCCTTTTCTTACAATGAGCAGTTCTTC	CASSQGLAGSFSYNEQFF
TRBJ1-6	TRBD1	NA	TRBV28	TGTGCCAGCACCCTCAGGGGGTCACCCCTCCACTTT	CASTLRGSPLHF
TRBJ1-1	NA	NA	TRBV6-5	TGTGCCAGCAGGATGGGGCGACTGAACACTGAAGCTTTCTTT	CASRMGRLNTEAFF
TRBJ1-5	NA	NA	TRBV3-1/TRBV3-2	TGTGCCAGCAGCTCGGGTAATCAGCCCCAGCATTTT	CASSSGNQPQHF
TRBJ1-4	TRBD1	NA	TRBV28	TGTGCCAGCAGTTTAGGGACAGGGTCGGATGAAAAACTGTTTTTT	CASSLGTGSDEKLFF
TRBJ2-5	NA	NA	TRBV7-7	TGTGCTAGCAGCTTAGACGGAACAGCGGTTGAGACCCAGTACTTC	CASSLDGTAVETQYF
TRBJ1-4	NA	NA	TRBV14	TGTGCCAGCAGCCAAGATCGTAGCGGTTTTAGACGTGAAAAACTGTTTTTT	CASSQDRSGFRREKLFF
TRBJ2-3	TRBD2	NA	TRBV7-2	TGTGCCAGCAGCTTAGGCGGACTAGGAGCAGATACGCAGTATTTT	CASSLGGLGADTQYF
TRBJ2-1	TRBD2	NA	TRBV11-3	TGTGCCAGCAGCAAACACGGGACTAGCGGCTACAATGAGCAGTTCTTC	CASSKHGTSGYNEQFF
TRBJ1-5	NA	NA	TRBV6-5	TGTGCCAGCAACCGGGACTACAATCAGCCCCAGCATTTT	CASNRDYNQPQHF
TRBJ1-2	NA	once	TRBV2	TGTGCCAGCATCATGGGGGGTCTCTATGGCTACACCTTC	CASIMGGLYGYTF
TRBJ2-5	NA	NA	TRBV6-4	TGTGCCAGCAGTCGATTTGGAGGGGAGACCCAGTACTTC	CASSRFGGETQYF
TRBJ2-1	NA	NA	TRBV12-3/TRBV12-4	TGTGCCAGCAGAACAGGTTCCTACAATGAGCAGTTCTTC	CASRTGSYNEQFF
TRBJ1-1	NA	NA	TRBV3-1/TRBV3-2	TGTGCCAGCAGCCGAAAAGCTAACTTGAACACTGAAGCTTTCTTT	CASSRKANLNTEAFF
TRBJ2-3	NA	NA	TRBV5-1	TGCGCCAGCAGCCCGGGTCGAGGGTCTAGGGATACGCAGTATTTT	CASSPGRGSRDTQYF
TRBJ2-1	NA	NA	TRBV20-1	TGCAGTGCTAGTTCGCTAGCACTCTCCTACAATGAGCAGTTCTTC	CSASSLALSYNEQFF
TRBJ2-5	NA	NA	TRBV2	TGTGCCAGCAGTGGAGGGTTCCAAGAGACCCAGTACTTC	CASSGGFQETQYF
TRBJ1-3	NA	few	TRBV27	TGTGCCAGCAGTCGGGGGGGCGGAAACACCATATATTTT	CASSRGGGNTIYF
TRBJ2-2	NA	NA	TRBV20-1	TGCAGTGTCCGGGGAGGGGAGCTGTTTTTT	CSVRGGELFF
TRBJ1-1	NA	NA	TRBV18	TGTGCCAGCTCACCGCCGGGAGGGTCAAACACTGAAGCTTTCTTT	CASSPPGGSNTEAFF
TRBJ1-2	NA	few	TRBV5-5	TGTGCCAGCAGCTTGGACAGTCCGAACTATGGCTACACCTTC	CASSLDSPNYGYTF
TRBJ2-3	NA	NA	TRBV7-3	TGTGCCAGCAGCCCCGAGGCGGGACTCAGCACAGATACGCAGTATTTT	CASSPEAGLSTDTQYF
TRBJ1-3	NA	NA	TRBV10-1	TGCGCCAGCAGTGAAGGGGGAGCTGGAAACACCATATATTTT	CASSEGGAGNTIYF
TRBJ2-2	NA	NA	TRBV2	TGTGCCAGCAGTGAGTTACAGCCGAACACCGGGGAGCTGTTTTTT	CASSELQPNTGELFF
TRBJ1-5	NA	NA	TRBV3-1/TRBV3-2	TGTGCCAGCAGCCCACCGGGGGGTCAGCCCCAGCATTTT	CASSPPGGQPQHF
TRBJ2-3	TRBD2	NA	TRBV11-2	TGTGCCAGCAGGCGGGAGGGCCTCCCCACAGATACGCAGTATTTT	CASRREGLPTDTQYF
TRBJ1-3	NA	NA	TRBV14	TGTGCCAGCAGCCAATCCAGCGGCTCTGGAAACACCATATATTTT	CASSQSSGSGNTIYF
TRBJ2-5	NA	NA	TRBV9	TGTGCCAGCAGCGTAGCTGAGGGAGCCTTCCAAGAGACCCAGTACTTC	CASSVAEGAFQETQYF
TRBJ2-3	TRBD2	NA	TRBV5-1	TGCGCCAGCAGCCCCGGGACTAGCGGAAGCACAGATACGCAGTATTTT	CASSPGTSGSTDTQYF
TRBJ1-5	NA	NA	TRBV6-6	TGTGCCAGCAGTTTACTCCTAGGGGGTGTGCAGCCCCAGCATTTT	CASSLLLGGVQPQHF
TRBJ1-3	NA	once	TRBV9	TGTGCCACCGGGCCGGGGGATCCCAACACCATATATTTT	CATGPGDPNTIYF
TRBJ2-2	NA	NA	TRBV7-9	TGTGCCAGCAGCTTGGGCCAGGGCAACACCGGGGAGCTGTTTTTT	CASSLGQGNTGELFF
TRBJ2-4	TRBD2	NA	TRBV27	TGTGCCAGCACCTCATCCGCGGGGGGACGATCCAAAAACATTCAGTACTTC	CASTSSAGGRSKNIQYF
TRBJ2-1	TRBD2	few	TRBV4-1	TGCGCCAGCAGCCAAGATGTAGCGGGAGTTGGAAGTGAGCAGTTCTTC	CASSQDVAGVGSEQFF
TRBJ2-1	TRBD2	NA	TRBV7-9	TGTGCCAGCAGCTTGGGCACAAGACTAGCCCCTATGCACAATGAGCAGTTCTTC	CASSLGTRLAPMHNEQFF
TRBJ2-1	NA	NA	TRBV9	TGTGCCAGCAGCGGCAGTAAGGAAGGAGACTACAATGAGCAGTTCTTC	CASSGSKEGDYNEQFF
TRBJ2-7	NA	NA	TRBV30	TGTGCCTGGAGTGCAAAATACGAGCAGTACTTC	CAWSAKYEQYF
TRBJ2-5	NA	NA	TRBV18	TGTGCCAGCTCCCACACCGACAGGCGCGAGACCCAGTACTTC	CASSHTDRRETQYF
TRBJ2-7	NA	NA	TRBV11-2	TGTGCCAGCAGCTTGAAACAGGCCTCCTACGAGCAGTACTTC	CASSLKQASYEQYF
TRBJ2-3	NA	NA	TRBV15	TGTGCCACCAGCAGCCCCCTCTGGGCTAGCGTGACAGATACGCAGTATTTT	CATSSPLWASVTDTQYF
TRBJ1-3	NA	once	TRBV5-1	TGCGCCAGCAGCCTCGGACTGTCTGGAAACACCATATATTTT	CASSLGLSGNTIYF